This TCR beta chain derives from a study of cytomegalovirus exposure and HLA in healthy donors. At the level of the study: The 100 to 150 validation repertoires and the approximately 700 first-cohort repertoires shared a platform, a later analysis reported. Study-wide findings and caveats: According to reports, the classifier identified cytomegalovirus status with high specificity and sensitivity. Later, an analysis found that TCR clusters from the first cohort tended to co-occur in the 110 or so validation repertoires.

A note on this clone: The target antigen is unknown.

There are 16 residues in the CDR3. The germline V gene encodes CDR1 SGHAT and CDR2 FQNNGV. With V trimmed by 5 bases and J by 5 bases, 10 bases remained unmatched. The donors were in the roughly 130-subject validation cohort; that cohort was separate from the roughly 700-subject first cohort. TCRdb's copy holds only in-frame clones and misses some; the assay was immunoSEQ multiplex PCR. This table has 95,000 to 150,000 clones, 85% to 90% appearing once. The rearrangement uses TRBV11-2 and TRBJ2-5; 11 bases match TRBD2. The receptor was derived from a woman between 18 and 30 years old in good health and CMV-seronegative. Specimen: PBMCs. Written as DNA, the CDR3 is TGTGCCAGCAGCGCGGAGGTCCTAGCGGGGGGTGAGACCCAGTACTTC. This encodes CASSAEVLAGGETQYF. Complete variable domain (other parts from reference TRBV11-2 and TRBJ2-5): EAGVAQSPRYKIIEKRQSVAFWCNPISGHATLYWYQQILGQGPKLLIQFQNNGVVDDSQLPKDRFSAERLKGVDSTLKIQPAKLEDSAVYLCASSAEVLAGGETQYFGPGTRLLVL.